In its sample, the clone carrying this TCR beta chain was seen many times. The sample comes from a study of Graves' ophthalmopathy and Graves' hyperthyroidism. This CDR3 comprises 14 residues. The germline V gene encodes CDR1 DFQATT and CDR2 SNEGSKA (reference sequence). V shed 3 bases and J shed 7 bases, with 18 bases lying between them. The authors amplified TCR beta CDR3 regions, and they did so from RNA transcripts for repertoire sequencing. The workflow started with a first-round RT-PCR run with HTBI primers and then moved on to a second-round multiplex PCR. TCRdb independently ran MiXCR on the multiplex PCR reads; one entry per CDR3 protein. This repertoire shows over 450,000 distinct CDR3 sequences, around 15% found once; its top ten account for more than 8.5%.

The rearrangement links TRBV20-1 to TRBJ1-2; D not resolved. Sequences were obtained from blood. The receptor comes from a woman in her twenties or thirties with Graves' ophthalmopathy. CDR3 sequence: CSARDPGKLSGYTF. Written as DNA, the CDR3 is TGCAGTGCTAGGGACCCGGGGAAGTTGAGTGGCTACACCTTC.